The T cell receptor (beta chain) under discussion was sequenced for a study of blood T cell repertoires in COVID-19. TCRdb's copy holds only in-frame clones and misses some; the assay was immunoSEQ multiplex PCR. This sample has under 300,000 clones; approximately 90% occur once, and the top ten carry 0.95% to 1%. The sequenced material came from peripheral blood. The TCR comes from a woman aged 40-49 years who had recovered from COVID-19.

CDR3: CASSLASGSGTYEQYF. The CDR3 region has the DNA TGTGCCAGCAGCTTAGCGTCGGGTAGCGGGACCTACGAGCAGTACTTC. V gene TRBV7-2 combines with J gene TRBJ2-7; 8 bases line up with TRBD2. Germline CDR1 SGHTA, CDR2 FQGNSA. The CDR3 contains 16 residues. Trimming cost V 0 bases and J 2 bases; bases outside gene matches: 6.